These T cell receptor beta chains were read from a single sample in a study of shared clonotypes between healthy human individuals. The data were produced by immunoSEQ multiplex PCR, yet TCRdb's version contains in-frame clones alone and is incomplete. Here the sample spans 1,500,000 or so clones, around 98.5% being singletons. The source material was naive CD4+ T cells sorted from blood. The source is a man aged 25-45 years in good health. Both conserved end residues are trimmed from each CDR3. Each record gives: D gene, J gene, V gene, CDR3 protein. The D gene is left open where the match is weak.

d_gene: TRBD2; j_gene: TRBJ2-1; v_gene: TRBV9; CDR3aa: ASSVGRLADYNEQF
d_gene: -; j_gene: TRBJ2-7; v_gene: TRBV21-1; CDR3aa: ASSKARRGPFPYEQY
d_gene: TRBD1; j_gene: TRBJ2-7; v_gene: TRBV10-3; CDR3aa: AISGTGDEQY
d_gene: -; j_gene: TRBJ2-5; v_gene: TRBV29-1; CDR3aa: SVGLGSIPGETQY
d_gene: -; j_gene: TRBJ1-1; v_gene: TRBV7-8; CDR3aa: ASSLGGGTEAF
d_gene: -; j_gene: TRBJ2-3; v_gene: TRBV7-2; CDR3aa: ASSLMGGLYTDTQY
d_gene: TRBD1; j_gene: TRBJ1-5; v_gene: TRBV4-3; CDR3aa: ASSQDPVGTVSNQPQH
d_gene: -; j_gene: TRBJ2-7; v_gene: TRBV5-1; CDR3aa: ASSLGGYEQY
d_gene: TRBD1; j_gene: TRBJ2-7; v_gene: TRBV11-2; CDR3aa: ASSLGQAGSEQY
d_gene: -; j_gene: TRBJ2-2; v_gene: TRBV6-1; CDR3aa: ASSIRRGATGELF
d_gene: TRBD2; j_gene: TRBJ2-2; v_gene: TRBV6-5; CDR3aa: ASSLAGVTGELF
d_gene: TRBD2; j_gene: TRBJ2-7; v_gene: TRBV27; CDR3aa: ASSSPGLGVYEQY
d_gene: -; j_gene: TRBJ1-1; v_gene: TRBV7-9; CDR3aa: ASSLAGNAEAF
d_gene: -; j_gene: TRBJ2-3; v_gene: TRBV7-8; CDR3aa: ASSFPGQNTDTQY
d_gene: -; j_gene: TRBJ1-4; v_gene: TRBV10-3; CDR3aa: AISDRVVAEKLF
d_gene: -; j_gene: TRBJ1-5; v_gene: TRBV28; CDR3aa: ASRHQGREPQH
d_gene: -; j_gene: TRBJ2-2; v_gene: TRBV10-3; CDR3aa: AISEAAGGNTGELF
d_gene: -; j_gene: TRBJ2-3; v_gene: TRBV6-1; CDR3aa: ASSDLTDTQY
d_gene: TRBD2; j_gene: TRBJ2-1; v_gene: TRBV5-1; CDR3aa: ASNPGLAAYNEQF
d_gene: TRBD2; j_gene: TRBJ2-1; v_gene: TRBV28; CDR3aa: ASSPRAGDFYNEQF
d_gene: TRBD1; j_gene: TRBJ2-6; v_gene: TRBV10-3; CDR3aa: AISDRGPGANVLT
d_gene: TRBD2; j_gene: TRBJ2-2; v_gene: TRBV5-4; CDR3aa: ASRTKREGRSGELF
d_gene: -; j_gene: TRBJ1-4; v_gene: TRBV19; CDR3aa: ASSSRLNEKLF
d_gene: TRBD2; j_gene: TRBJ2-1; v_gene: TRBV6-4; CDR3aa: ASSVTSGSNNEQF
d_gene: -; j_gene: TRBJ2-7; v_gene: TRBV2; CDR3aa: ASVRGRDSYEQY
d_gene: -; j_gene: TRBJ2-3; v_gene: TRBV11-1; CDR3aa: ASSLDLRVADTQY
d_gene: TRBD2; j_gene: TRBJ2-5; v_gene: TRBV28; CDR3aa: ASSLVVAGFQETQY
d_gene: TRBD1; j_gene: TRBJ2-1; v_gene: TRBV28; CDR3aa: ASSATGQFF
d_gene: TRBD2; j_gene: TRBJ2-7; v_gene: TRBV15; CDR3aa: ATSRAGGKLYEQY
d_gene: -; j_gene: TRBJ2-3; v_gene: TRBV19; CDR3aa: ASSLADTQY
d_gene: -; j_gene: TRBJ2-1; v_gene: TRBV6-5; CDR3aa: ASSPHGTWEQF
d_gene: -; j_gene: TRBJ2-5; v_gene: TRBV4-2; CDR3aa: ASSQDLGRETQY
d_gene: -; j_gene: TRBJ1-4; v_gene: TRBV11-2; CDR3aa: ASSPGQFQNEKLF
d_gene: TRBD1; j_gene: TRBJ1-1; v_gene: TRBV5-1; CDR3aa: ASSTQGGVNTEAF
d_gene: TRBD1; j_gene: TRBJ1-2; v_gene: TRBV2; CDR3aa: ASSATDRGTYGYT
d_gene: -; j_gene: TRBJ2-3; v_gene: TRBV5-8; CDR3aa: ASSLGRHGIPDTQY
d_gene: -; j_gene: TRBJ2-3; v_gene: TRBV7-6; CDR3aa: ASSLGPDLGKSTDTQY
d_gene: -; j_gene: TRBJ1-1; v_gene: TRBV6-5; CDR3aa: ASSYTTGGSEEAF
d_gene: -; j_gene: TRBJ2-7; v_gene: TRBV6-5; CDR3aa: ASKTQGREQY
d_gene: -; j_gene: TRBJ2-2; v_gene: TRBV5-4; CDR3aa: ASSFGSTGELF
d_gene: -; j_gene: TRBJ2-2; v_gene: TRBV6-4; CDR3aa: ASKLEGNTGELF
d_gene: -; j_gene: TRBJ1-1; v_gene: TRBV6-5; CDR3aa: ASIGTLYTEAF
d_gene: -; j_gene: TRBJ1-2; v_gene: TRBV6-1; CDR3aa: ASSEPGASAYGYT
d_gene: -; j_gene: TRBJ2-7; v_gene: TRBV5-1; CDR3aa: ASGEGLGGSYEQY
d_gene: -; j_gene: TRBJ2-5; v_gene: TRBV15; CDR3aa: ATSKHSKQETQY
d_gene: TRBD1; j_gene: TRBJ1-1; v_gene: TRBV29-1; CDR3aa: SVGGTGGTEAF
d_gene: TRBD2; j_gene: TRBJ2-2; v_gene: TRBV6-6; CDR3aa: ASSYRTSGRTGELF
d_gene: TRBD1; j_gene: TRBJ2-7; v_gene: TRBV4-3; CDR3aa: ASSRGLRDTSLFSYEQY
d_gene: -; j_gene: TRBJ2-7; v_gene: TRBV28; CDR3aa: ASREGSYEQY
d_gene: -; j_gene: TRBJ2-3; v_gene: TRBV19; CDR3aa: ASSMGGPWSDTQY
d_gene: TRBD2; j_gene: TRBJ2-3; v_gene: TRBV10-1; CDR3aa: ASPRLAGGDSTDTQY
d_gene: TRBD2; j_gene: TRBJ2-7; v_gene: TRBV2; CDR3aa: ASTGGGGTYEQY
d_gene: -; j_gene: TRBJ2-2; v_gene: TRBV9; CDR3aa: ASSVAGDTGELF